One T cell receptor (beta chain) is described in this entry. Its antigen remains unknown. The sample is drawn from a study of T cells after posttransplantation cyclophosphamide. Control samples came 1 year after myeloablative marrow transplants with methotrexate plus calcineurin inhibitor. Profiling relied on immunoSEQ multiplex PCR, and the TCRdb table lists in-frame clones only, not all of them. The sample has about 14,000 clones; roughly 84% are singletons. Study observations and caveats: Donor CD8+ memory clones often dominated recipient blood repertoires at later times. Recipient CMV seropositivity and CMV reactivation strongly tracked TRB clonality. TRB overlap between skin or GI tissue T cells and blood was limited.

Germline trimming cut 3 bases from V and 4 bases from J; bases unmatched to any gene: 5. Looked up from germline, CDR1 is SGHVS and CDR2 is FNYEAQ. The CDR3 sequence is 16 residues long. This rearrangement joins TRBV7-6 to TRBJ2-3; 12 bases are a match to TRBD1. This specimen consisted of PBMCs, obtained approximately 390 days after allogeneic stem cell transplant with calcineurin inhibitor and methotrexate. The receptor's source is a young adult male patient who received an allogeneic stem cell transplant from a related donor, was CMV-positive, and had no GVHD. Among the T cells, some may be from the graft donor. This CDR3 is CASSLGQGAEADTQYF. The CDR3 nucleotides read TGTGCCAGCAGCTTGGGACAGGGGGCTGAGGCAGATACGCAGTATTTT.